What follows is one TCR beta chain and its context. The missing conserved phenylalanine or tryptophan at the end of this CDR3 makes a read error likely. The DNA is left out, because the CDR3 cannot be placed on it with certainty; the CDR3 is given as TCRdb lists it. Time point reported: blood from clinic visit 5 months post-surgery; TSC patient then seizure free. Surgery cases with the highest brain T cell transcript signatures were chosen for sequencing. Pre-surgery treatment included at least one anti-epileptic drug. The data are from a study of brain T cells in children with intractable seizures. The CDR3 is made up of 13 amino acids, end residues included. Germline V CDR1 and CDR2: SEHNR, FQNEAQ (reference sequence). Profiling relied on immunoSEQ multiplex PCR, and the TCRdb table lists in-frame clones only, not all of them. The sample shows 340,000 or so clones, 85% to 95% of them seen only once.

This TCR was recovered from a boy younger than two with tuberous sclerosis and intractable seizures. The sequences come from peripheral blood, collected approximately 5 months after surgery. The chain employs TRBV7-9 and TRBJ2-7; the listed D gene, TRBD1, was not tested against the DNA. CDR3 loop: CASSKLMEDRDEI.